A selection of T cell receptor beta chains follows, all from one sample in a study of siplizumab effects on memory and regulatory T cells. Assay: immunoSEQ multiplex PCR; the TCRdb copy retains only in-frame clones and omits some. Of about 72,000 clones listed, about 90% are singletons. Sequenced sample: CD8+ T cells sorted from blood. The source is a human donor in good health. CDR3s include the opening cysteine and the closing phenylalanine or tryptophan. Each record gives: J gene, D gene, clone size, V gene, CDR3 protein, CDR3 DNA. A D gene is named only where the DNA matches it firmly. Rows may omit the clone size; those that give it use once, few, many or a size class.

J gene: TRBJ1-2
D gene: NA
clone size: NA
V gene: TRBV2
CDR3 protein: CASSGSGERLDGYTF
CDR3 DNA: TGTGCCAGTAGTGGGTCAGGGGAGCGGCTCGATGGCTACACCTTC

J gene: TRBJ1-2
D gene: NA
clone size: once
V gene: TRBV27
CDR3 protein: CASSLSTGNYGYTF
CDR3 DNA: TGTGCCAGCAGTTTATCTACAGGGAACTATGGCTACACCTTC

J gene: TRBJ1-5
D gene: TRBD1
clone size: NA
V gene: TRBV6-5
CDR3 protein: CASSLLQGKDQPQHF
CDR3 DNA: TGTGCCAGCAGCCTATTACAGGGGAAGGATCAGCCCCAGCATTTT

J gene: TRBJ1-2
D gene: TRBD1
clone size: NA
V gene: TRBV6-6
CDR3 protein: CALGGSFYGYTF
CDR3 DNA: TGTGCGCTAGGGGGCAGCTTCTATGGCTACACCTTC

J gene: TRBJ2-7
D gene: NA
clone size: NA
V gene: TRBV6-6
CDR3 protein: CASSYKDRVTYEQYF
CDR3 DNA: TGTGCCAGCAGTTACAAGGACAGAGTCACCTACGAGCAGTACTTC

J gene: TRBJ1-1
D gene: NA
clone size: few
V gene: TRBV5-1
CDR3 protein: CASRFLGSTEAFF
CDR3 DNA: TGCGCCAGCCGCTTCCTGGGAAGCACTGAAGCTTTCTTT

J gene: TRBJ2-1
D gene: NA
clone size: NA
V gene: TRBV9
CDR3 protein: CASSVGRQVRYNEQFF
CDR3 DNA: TGTGCCAGCAGCGTAGGAAGACAAGTCAGGTACAATGAGCAGTTCTTC

J gene: TRBJ2-7
D gene: TRBD2
clone size: NA
V gene: TRBV6-4
CDR3 protein: CASSETSGSSYEQYF
CDR3 DNA: TGTGCCAGCAGTGAGACTAGCGGGAGCTCCTACGAGCAGTACTTC

J gene: TRBJ1-1
D gene: NA
clone size: NA
V gene: TRBV7-6
CDR3 protein: CASSSRGNTEAFF
CDR3 DNA: TGTGCCAGCAGCTCCCGTGGGAACACTGAAGCTTTCTTT

J gene: TRBJ2-2
D gene: TRBD2
clone size: once
V gene: TRBV7-9
CDR3 protein: CASRSWTSGRSPGTGELFF
CDR3 DNA: TGTGCCAGCAGATCTTGGACTAGCGGGAGGTCCCCGGGCACCGGGGAGCTGTTTTTT